The sample holds one count of the clone carrying this T cell receptor (beta chain). The V end lost 7 bases, the J end lost 0 bases, and 13 bases lay between the germline ends. The CDR3 totals 13 residues. CDR1 is SQVTM, CDR2 ANQGSEA, per germline. The data were obtained in a study of blood T cell repertoires in COVID-19. For the study at large: Researchers got acute and convalescent COVID-19 samples from the United States, Italy and Spain. T cells, B-cell-depleted T cells, or PBMCs provided the cDNA or gDNA that served as material.

Under the authors' procedure: Amplifying reference gene primers gave estimates of nucleated cell counts. Some clones are missing from TCRdb's copy, which holds only in-frame ones; the method was immunoSEQ multiplex PCR. The DNA was the basis for D and trimming; V, J and clone size are from that table. In the table there are about 260,000 clones, 88% of which are singletons. Specimen: peripheral blood. The TCR was taken from a man in his 60s who had recovered from COVID-19. The V call is TRBV29-1, the J call TRBJ2-7; D might be TRBD1 (5 bases). The CDR3 coding sequence is TGCAGCGAACTGACAGCGAGCTCCTACGAGCAGTACTTC. This encodes CSELTASSYEQYF.